This T cell receptor (beta chain) was captured in a study of control samples from healthy donors and cancer patients. TCRdb keeps only in-frame clones here, not all; method: immunoSEQ multiplex PCR. The data show about 60,000 clones, 88% seen once. The ends were cut back, 6 bases at V and 6 bases at J, with 18 bases in the middle. The CDR3 runs to 14 residues. Germline V gene data show CDR1 as SGHTA and CDR2 as FQGNSA. The sequenced material came from blood. The sequence came from a man aged 45-60 years in good health. The chain links TRBV7-2 to TRBJ2-7, with a weak D call TRBD1 (6 bases). CDR3 coding DNA: TGTGCCAGCAGGCCTGGAGTGGGGGCCGTCGAGCAGTACTTC. Translation: CASRPGVGAVEQYF.